This record covers a single T cell receptor beta chain. Its specificity is not known. The data derive from a study of shared clonotypes between healthy human individuals. Produced via immunoSEQ multiplex PCR; TCRdb's table is partial and in-frame only. The sample shows 2,500,000 or so clones, around nine tenths of them seen only once. The CD4+ fraction was divided into a CD45RA+ naive subset and a CD45RA-negative memory subset. V was clipped by 4 bases and J by 4 bases; unmatched bases: 10. Looked up from germline, CDR1 is SGDLS and CDR2 is YYNGEE. CDR3 length: 15 amino acids. The study's findings and limits: Generation of non-shared clonotypes was less probable than generation of clonotypes shared by all four donors. Naive subsets typically showed greater estimated richness than memory subsets.

The sequenced sample consisted of naive CD4+ T cells sorted from blood. Documented subset: CD45RA+ positively selected. The TCR sequence derives from a man between 18 and 35 years old in good health. The V gene is TRBV9, the J gene TRBJ2-7, with 8 bases aligning to TRBD1. The CDR3 sequence is CASSRGGQGAYEQYF. The CDR3 nucleotides are TGTGCCAGCAGCAGAGGAGGGCAGGGGGCTTACGAGCAGTACTTC.